The rows below give T cell receptor beta chains drawn from one sample of a study of T cell repertoires in cytomegalovirus infection. From the reads, TCRdb called clonotypes with MiXCR, one entry per CDR3 protein. This sample has 750,000 to 950,000 distinct CDR3 sequences, with almost 30% found just once. Their recognized antigens are unknown. The source material was cultured CD8+ T cells from PBMCs, sampled from culture after CMV antigen stimulation. These receptors were obtained from a human donor in good health (CMV status not recorded). Some clones in this sample may be carry-over from other donors' samples. Each CDR3 is given with its conserved first and last residue. D genes are given only for firm matches. The listing skips clone size in some rows; elsewhere it reads once, few, many or a size class.

d_gene: TRBD1; j_gene: TRBJ1-2; v_gene: TRBV12-3/TRBV12-4; abundance: few; CDR3aa: CASSDDRGFGAYGYTF; CDR3nt: TGTGCCAGCAGTGATGACAGGGGCTTCGGTGCCTATGGCTACACCTTC
d_gene: TRBD1; j_gene: TRBJ1-5; v_gene: TRBV7-9; abundance: NA; CDR3aa: CASSLDRESNQPQHF; CDR3nt: TGTGCCAGCAGCCTCGACAGGGAGAGCAATCAGCCCCAGCATTTT
d_gene: TRBD2; j_gene: TRBJ2-1; v_gene: TRBV10-3; abundance: few; CDR3aa: CAISDFRGTSGNGRQFF; CDR3nt: TGTGCCATCAGTGATTTTCGCGGGACTAGCGGTAATGGTCGGCAGTTCTTC
d_gene: NA; j_gene: TRBJ2-5; v_gene: TRBV14; abundance: NA; CDR3aa: CASSQDQTQYF; CDR3nt: TGTGCCAGCAGCCAAGACCAGACCCAGTACTTC
d_gene: NA; j_gene: TRBJ2-5; v_gene: TRBV11-2; abundance: few; CDR3aa: CASGWRRETQYF; CDR3nt: TGTGCCTCCGGGTGGCGGCGGGAGACCCAGTACTTC
d_gene: TRBD1; j_gene: TRBJ1-5; v_gene: TRBV29-1; abundance: NA; CDR3aa: CSFSDRGGQPQHF; CDR3nt: TGCAGCTTCTCGGACAGGGGCGGTCAGCCCCAGCATTTT
d_gene: TRBD2; j_gene: TRBJ2-3; v_gene: TRBV7-8; abundance: few; CDR3aa: CASSHRTSGGAGTDTQYF; CDR3nt: TGTGCCAGCAGCCACCGGACTAGCGGGGGGGCTGGCACAGATACGCAGTATTTT
d_gene: NA; j_gene: TRBJ2-7; v_gene: TRBV12-3/TRBV12-4; abundance: few; CDR3aa: CASSLRENSYEQYF; CDR3nt: TGTGCCAGCAGTTTAAGGGAAAACTCCTACGAGCAGTACTTC
d_gene: TRBD1; j_gene: TRBJ2-1; v_gene: TRBV7-9; abundance: NA; CDR3aa: CASSSGQQQFF; CDR3nt: TGTGCCAGCAGCTCGGGACAGCAGCAGTTCTTC
d_gene: NA; j_gene: TRBJ1-1; v_gene: TRBV7-2; abundance: many; CDR3aa: CASSLVPGGVAEAFF; CDR3nt: TGTGCCAGCAGCTTAGTTCCTGGGGGCGTCGCTGAAGCTTTCTTT
d_gene: TRBD2; j_gene: TRBJ2-3; v_gene: TRBV19; abundance: NA; CDR3aa: CASSILAGGPSDTQYF; CDR3nt: TGTGCCAGTAGTATCCTAGCGGGGGGCCCATCAGATACGCAGTATTTT
d_gene: NA; j_gene: TRBJ1-2; v_gene: TRBV15; abundance: NA; CDR3aa: CATSGPQDRGYTF; CDR3nt: TGTGCCACCAGCGGCCCTCAAGATCGAGGCTACACCTTC
d_gene: TRBD2; j_gene: TRBJ2-3; v_gene: TRBV29-1; abundance: NA; CDR3aa: CSARTSGGALSDTQYF; CDR3nt: TGCAGCGCAAGGACTAGCGGGGGGGCCCTCTCAGATACGCAGTATTTT
d_gene: NA; j_gene: TRBJ2-3; v_gene: TRBV28; abundance: few; CDR3aa: CASSLGAGLTANTQYF; CDR3nt: TGTGCCAGCAGTTTAGGCGCCGGTCTAACGGCAAATACGCAGTATTTT
d_gene: NA; j_gene: TRBJ1-4; v_gene: TRBV6-1; abundance: many; CDR3aa: CASSEAGGTNEKLFF; CDR3nt: TGTGCCAGCAGTGAAGCGGGGGGCACTAATGAAAAACTGTTTTTT
d_gene: TRBD1; j_gene: TRBJ1-1; v_gene: TRBV4-1; abundance: few; CDR3aa: CASSQGPGQMNTEAFF; CDR3nt: TGCGCCAGCAGCCAGGGACCGGGACAGATGAACACTGAAGCTTTCTTT
d_gene: TRBD1; j_gene: TRBJ2-1; v_gene: TRBV7-6; abundance: few; CDR3aa: CASSLASGQVRGQFF; CDR3nt: TGTGCCAGCAGCTTAGCGTCAGGACAGGTTAGGGGGCAGTTCTTC
d_gene: TRBD2; j_gene: TRBJ2-7; v_gene: TRBV14; abundance: many; CDR3aa: CASSQGAGSEQYF; CDR3nt: TGTGCCAGCAGCCAAGGAGCGGGGAGTGAGCAGTACTTC
d_gene: NA; j_gene: TRBJ2-1; v_gene: TRBV7-9; abundance: NA; CDR3aa: CASRLLDGEYNEQFF; CDR3nt: TGTGCCAGCAGACTGCTCGACGGAGAGTACAATGAGCAGTTCTTC
d_gene: TRBD2; j_gene: TRBJ2-6; v_gene: TRBV29-1; abundance: few; CDR3aa: CSVEEESVSGGLSSGANVLTF; CDR3nt: TGCAGCGTTGAAGAAGAAAGTGTTAGCGGGGGGCTTAGCTCTGGGGCCAACGTCCTGACTTTC
d_gene: NA; j_gene: TRBJ1-1; v_gene: TRBV7-3; abundance: few; CDR3aa: CASSPQGRPETEAFF; CDR3nt: TGTGCCAGCAGCCCTCAAGGCAGGCCGGAGACTGAAGCTTTCTTT
d_gene: NA; j_gene: TRBJ2-7; v_gene: TRBV5-1; abundance: NA; CDR3aa: CASSLAQGLVYEQYF; CDR3nt: TGCGCCAGCAGCTTGGCTCAGGGGTTAGTCTACGAGCAGTACTTC
d_gene: TRBD2; j_gene: TRBJ2-1; v_gene: TRBV6-2/TRBV6-3; abundance: NA; CDR3aa: CASSYSSGGGRDEQFF; CDR3nt: TGTGCCAGCAGTTACTCTTCGGGGGGAGGAAGGGATGAGCAGTTCTTC
d_gene: TRBD2; j_gene: TRBJ2-4; v_gene: TRBV7-8; abundance: few; CDR3aa: CASSLGVGGSTKNIQYF; CDR3nt: TGTGCCAGCAGCTTAGGGGTCGGGGGGAGTACCAAAAACATTCAGTACTTC
d_gene: NA; j_gene: TRBJ1-2; v_gene: TRBV6-5; abundance: NA; CDR3aa: CASSYRGVGYGYTF; CDR3nt: TGTGCCAGCAGTTACCGGGGAGTAGGCTATGGCTACACCTTC
d_gene: NA; j_gene: TRBJ1-2; v_gene: TRBV13; abundance: NA; CDR3aa: CASSSRTYTPGYTF; CDR3nt: TGTGCCAGCAGCAGCAGGACCTATACCCCTGGCTACACCTTC
d_gene: TRBD2; j_gene: TRBJ2-1; v_gene: TRBV6-2/TRBV6-3; abundance: NA; CDR3aa: CASSPRGGSNEQFF; CDR3nt: TGTGCCAGCAGTCCCCGGGGGGGCTCCAATGAGCAGTTCTTC
d_gene: NA; j_gene: TRBJ2-1; v_gene: TRBV19; abundance: NA; CDR3aa: CASTHRDTPYNEQFF; CDR3nt: TGTGCCAGTACCCACCGGGACACTCCCTACAATGAGCAGTTCTTC
d_gene: NA; j_gene: TRBJ2-3; v_gene: TRBV9; abundance: NA; CDR3aa: CASSVGARPSTDTQYF; CDR3nt: TGTGCCAGCAGCGTAGGGGCTCGCCCTAGCACAGATACGCAGTATTTT
d_gene: NA; j_gene: TRBJ2-1; v_gene: TRBV9; abundance: few; CDR3aa: CASSQHDILDEQFF; CDR3nt: TGTGCCAGCAGCCAGCACGATATTCTCGATGAGCAGTTCTTC
d_gene: NA; j_gene: TRBJ1-2; v_gene: TRBV6-2/TRBV6-3; abundance: few; CDR3aa: CASSSLTGRGGYTF; CDR3nt: TGTGCCAGCAGTTCCCTGACAGGACGAGGAGGCTACACCTTC
d_gene: NA; j_gene: TRBJ1-1; v_gene: TRBV12-3/TRBV12-4; abundance: many; CDR3aa: CASSLGHTEAFF; CDR3nt: TGTGCCAGCAGCTTGGGTCACACTGAAGCTTTCTTT
d_gene: TRBD2; j_gene: TRBJ2-5; v_gene: TRBV28; abundance: NA; CDR3aa: CASSFVAGGLETQYF; CDR3nt: TGTGCCAGCAGTTTTGTAGCGGGGGGGCTTGAGACCCAGTACTTC
d_gene: TRBD2; j_gene: TRBJ2-2; v_gene: TRBV4-2; abundance: few; CDR3aa: CASSLRFRTSGGPGELFF; CDR3nt: TGTGCCAGCAGCCTTAGATTTAGGACTAGCGGGGGGCCTGGGGAGCTGTTTTTT
d_gene: NA; j_gene: TRBJ2-1; v_gene: TRBV27; abundance: NA; CDR3aa: CATKSGEQFF; CDR3nt: TGTGCCACCAAATCCGGTGAGCAGTTCTTC
d_gene: TRBD1; j_gene: TRBJ1-3; v_gene: TRBV7-9; abundance: NA; CDR3aa: CASSPPPTGGNSGNTIYF; CDR3nt: TGTGCCAGCAGCCCTCCCCCGACAGGGGGCAACTCTGGAAACACCATATATTTT
d_gene: TRBD2; j_gene: TRBJ2-3; v_gene: TRBV6-6; abundance: NA; CDR3aa: CASSYSTSGGPDTQYF; CDR3nt: TGTGCCAGCAGTTACTCCACTAGCGGGGGGCCAGATACGCAGTATTTT